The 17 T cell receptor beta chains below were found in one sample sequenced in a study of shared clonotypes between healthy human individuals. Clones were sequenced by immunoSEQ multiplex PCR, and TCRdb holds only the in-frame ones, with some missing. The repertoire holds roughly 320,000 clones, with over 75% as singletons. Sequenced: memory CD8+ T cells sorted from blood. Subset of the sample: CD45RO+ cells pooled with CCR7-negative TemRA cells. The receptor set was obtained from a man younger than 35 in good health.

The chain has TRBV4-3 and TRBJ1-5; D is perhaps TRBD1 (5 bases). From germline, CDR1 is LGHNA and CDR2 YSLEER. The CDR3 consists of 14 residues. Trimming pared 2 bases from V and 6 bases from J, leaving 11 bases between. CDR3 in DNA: TGCGCCAGCAGCCAATACGGGGGTGGTCAGCCCCAGCATTTT. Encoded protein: CASSQYGGGQPQHF.

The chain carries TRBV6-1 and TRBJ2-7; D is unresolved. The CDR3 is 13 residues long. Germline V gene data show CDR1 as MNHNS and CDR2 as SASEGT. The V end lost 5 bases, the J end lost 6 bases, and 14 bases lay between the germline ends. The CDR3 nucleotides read TGTGCCAGCAGTCCAATTCGACAAGCCGAGCAGTACTTC. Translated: CASSPIRQAEQYF.

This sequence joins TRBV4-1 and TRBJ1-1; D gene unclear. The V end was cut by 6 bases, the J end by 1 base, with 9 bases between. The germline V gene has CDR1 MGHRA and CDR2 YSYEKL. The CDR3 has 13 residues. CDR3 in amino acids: CASSERANTEAFF. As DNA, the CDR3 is TGCGCCAGCAGTGAAAGGGCGAACACTGAAGCTTTCTTT.

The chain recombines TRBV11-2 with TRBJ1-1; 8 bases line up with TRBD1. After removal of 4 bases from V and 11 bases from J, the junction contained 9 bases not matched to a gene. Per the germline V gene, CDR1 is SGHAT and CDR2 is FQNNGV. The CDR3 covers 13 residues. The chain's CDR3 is CASSSTSDRVAFF. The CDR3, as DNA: TGTGCCAGCAGCTCCACCTCGGACAGGGTTGCTTTCTTT.

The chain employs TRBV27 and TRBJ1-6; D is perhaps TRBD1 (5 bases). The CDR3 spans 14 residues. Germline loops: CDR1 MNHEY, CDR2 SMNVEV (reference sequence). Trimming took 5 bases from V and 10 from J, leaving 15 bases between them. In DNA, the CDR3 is TGTGCCAGCAGTACCCAGGGTACTGCCTCACCCCTCCACTTT. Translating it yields CASSTQGTASPLHF.

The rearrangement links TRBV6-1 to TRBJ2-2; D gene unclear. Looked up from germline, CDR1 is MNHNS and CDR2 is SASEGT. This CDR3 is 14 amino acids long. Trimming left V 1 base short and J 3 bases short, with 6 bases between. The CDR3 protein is CASSEGLYTGELFF. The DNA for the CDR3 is TGTGCCAGCAGTGAAGGCCTTTACACCGGGGAGCTGTTTTTT.

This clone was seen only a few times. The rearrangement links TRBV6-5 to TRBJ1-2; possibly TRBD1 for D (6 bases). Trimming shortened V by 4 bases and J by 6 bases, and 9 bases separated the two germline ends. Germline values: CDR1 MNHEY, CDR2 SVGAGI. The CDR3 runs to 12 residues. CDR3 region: CASSLNRDGYTF. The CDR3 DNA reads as TGTGCCAGCAGTTTGAACAGGGATGGCTACACCTTC.

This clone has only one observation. Here the CDR3 DNA reads TGTGCCAGCAGGAGCGGGCCCTGGAATACAGATACGCAGTATTTT. Residues: CASRSGPWNTDTQYF. This sequence joins TRBV6-5 and TRBJ2-3, with a tentative D call TRBD2 (6 bases). The CDR3 is 15 amino acids. Per germline, CDR1 MNHEY and CDR2 SVGAGI. The V end lost 6 bases, the J end lost 3 bases, and 16 bases lay between the germline ends.

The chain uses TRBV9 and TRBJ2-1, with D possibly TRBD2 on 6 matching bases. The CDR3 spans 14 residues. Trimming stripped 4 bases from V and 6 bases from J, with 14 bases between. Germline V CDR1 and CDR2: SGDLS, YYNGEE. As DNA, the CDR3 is TGTGCCAGCAGCACGGGACTCAGCCCCAATGAGCAGTTCTTC. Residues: CASSTGLSPNEQFF. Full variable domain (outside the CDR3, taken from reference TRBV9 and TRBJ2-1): DSGVTQTPKHLITATGQRVTLRCSPRSGDLSVYWYQQSLDQGLQFLIQYYNGEERAKGNILERFSAQQFPDLHSELNLSSLELGDSALYFCASSTGLSPNEQFFGPGTRLTVL.

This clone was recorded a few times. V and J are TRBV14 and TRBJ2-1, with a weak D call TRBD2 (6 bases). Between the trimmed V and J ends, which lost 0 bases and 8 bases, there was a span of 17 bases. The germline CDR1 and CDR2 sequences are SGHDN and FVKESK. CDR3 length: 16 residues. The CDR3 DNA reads TGTGCCAGCAGCCAAGAATTCCTATTTACGGGGGATGAGCAGTTCTTC. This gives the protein CASSQEFLFTGDEQFF.

This CDR3 is CASSQVGAGFLDTQYF. The CDR3 coding sequence is TGCGCCAGCAGCCAAGTCGGGGCAGGCTTCTTAGATACGCAGTATTTT. The chain employs TRBV4-3 and TRBJ2-3, with D perhaps given as TRBD1 or TRBD2 (5 bases each). The CDR3 length is 16 residues. Trimming shortened V by 1 base and J by 5 bases, and 16 bases separated the two germline ends. The germline V gene encodes CDR1 LGHNA and CDR2 YSLEER.

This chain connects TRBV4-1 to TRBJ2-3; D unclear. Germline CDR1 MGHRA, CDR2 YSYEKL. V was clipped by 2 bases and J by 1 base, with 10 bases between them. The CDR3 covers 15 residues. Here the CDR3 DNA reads TGCGCCAGCAGCCAAAGGGATTCGGGCACAGATACGCAGTATTTT. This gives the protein CASSQRDSGTDTQYF.

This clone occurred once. CDR3 residues: CASSLAGVQETQYF. Here the CDR3 DNA reads TGCGCCAGCAGCTTGGCAGGGGTACAAGAGACCCAGTACTTC. The chain uses TRBV5-1 and TRBJ2-5; TRBD1 is a possible D gene (6 bases). The ends were cut back, 0 bases at V and 2 bases at J, with 8 bases in the middle. Germline CDR1 is SGHRS and CDR2 is YFSETQ. This CDR3 comprises 14 residues.

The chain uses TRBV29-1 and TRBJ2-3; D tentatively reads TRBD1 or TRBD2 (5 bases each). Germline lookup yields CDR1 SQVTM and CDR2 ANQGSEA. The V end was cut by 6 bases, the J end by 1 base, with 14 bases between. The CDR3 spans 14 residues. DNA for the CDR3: TGCAGCGTCCGACATGGGGGTGGCACAGATACGCAGTATTTT. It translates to CSVRHGGGTDTQYF.

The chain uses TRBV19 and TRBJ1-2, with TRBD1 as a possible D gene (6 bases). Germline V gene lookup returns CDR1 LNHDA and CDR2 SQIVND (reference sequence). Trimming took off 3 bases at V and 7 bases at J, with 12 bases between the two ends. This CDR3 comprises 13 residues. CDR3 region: CASSITGSSGYTF. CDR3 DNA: TGTGCCAGTAGTATCACAGGGTCTAGTGGCTACACCTTC.

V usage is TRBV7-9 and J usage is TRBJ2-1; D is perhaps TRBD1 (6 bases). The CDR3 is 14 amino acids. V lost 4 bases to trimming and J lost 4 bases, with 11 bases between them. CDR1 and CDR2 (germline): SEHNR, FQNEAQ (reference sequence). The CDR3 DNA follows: TGTGCCAGCAGCTGGGTGACAGGTTACAATGAGCAGTTCTTC. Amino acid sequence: CASSWVTGYNEQFF.

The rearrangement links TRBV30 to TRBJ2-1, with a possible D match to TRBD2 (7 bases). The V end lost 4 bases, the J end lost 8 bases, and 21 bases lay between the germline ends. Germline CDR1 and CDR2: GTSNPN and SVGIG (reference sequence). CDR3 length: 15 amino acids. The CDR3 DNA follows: TGTGCCTGGACCAATGTGGGGGGGCTTATGGATGAGCAGTTCTTC. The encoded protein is CAWTNVGGLMDEQFF.